Detailed here is one T cell receptor beta chain. Its antigen is currently unknown. Trimming removed 3 bases from V and 2 bases from J, with 3 bases in between. This CDR3 contains 12 residues. CDR1 MNHEY and CDR2 SMNVEV come from the germline V gene (reference sequence). These data are taken from a study of cytomegalovirus exposure and HLA in healthy donors. Primers: 60 Vbeta forward and 13 Jbeta reverse. Data came from immunoSEQ multiplex PCR; TCRdb stores just in-frame clones and leaves some out. The sample lists around 150,000 clones, 55% to 70% seen once, with approximately 6.5% in the top ten. Whole-study findings and limits: Highest at DRB1 and lowest at HLA-C, TCR association rates differed among HLA loci in a later analysis.

The sequencing input was PBMCs. The chain joins TRBV27 to TRBJ2-3, with unresolved D. The TCR comes from a woman in her fifties or sixties in good health and CMV-seropositive. For the CDR3, the DNA is TGTGCCAGCAGTTTCAACACAGATACGCAGTATTTT. It codes for CASSFNTDTQYF.